Below, 12 T cell receptor beta chains from the same sample are listed, as sequenced in a study of T-cell memory formation after mild COVID-19. One entry per CDR3 protein, called by TCRdb with MiXCR from the 5' RACE reads. Here the sample spans 120,000 or so distinct CDR3 sequences, about 17% being singletons. The sequencing input was PBMCs or a T cell subset sorted from them (not recorded which). The receptors here all came from an adult woman who had mild COVID-19 (a few samples of this study predate the infection). Cell type and time point are not known.

This clonotype turned up a few times. V and J are TRBV7-6 and TRBJ2-5, with D possibly matching TRBD2 (5 bases). CDR1 and CDR2 from the germline V gene are SGHVS and FNYEAQ. V was shortened by 5 bases and J by 3 bases, with 13 bases between the two germline ends. CDR3 length: 14 amino acids. CDR3 DNA sequence: TGTGCCAGCAGCCGCAGCGGAGGAAAAGAGACCCAGTACTTC. Translating it yields CASSRSGGKETQYF.

Many counts were recorded for this clonotype. The gene calls are TRBV7-2 and TRBJ2-1, with TRBD2 matching over 10 bases. V shed 4 bases and J 4 bases; nucleotides not matched to a gene: 4. The CDR3 consists of 15 residues. Germline CDR1 SGHTA, CDR2 FQGNSA. The CDR3 DNA reads TGTGCCAGCAGCTCGACTAGCGGGCAGTACAATGAGCAGTTCTTC. Amino acid sequence: CASSSTSGQYNEQFF.

The V gene is TRBV12-3 or TRBV12-4, the J gene TRBJ2-5; D gene ambiguous. The V end lost 1 base, the J end lost 7 bases, and 13 bases lay between the germline ends. CDR3 length equals 14 residues. The CDR3 DNA is TGTGCCAGCAGTTTAGGACACGCCTCGTCGACCCAGTACTTC. It is translated as CASSLGHASSTQYF.

This chain connects TRBV10-3 to TRBJ1-5, with unresolved D. Trimming took off 6 bases at V and 0 bases at J, with 9 bases between the two ends. CDR3 length: 14 amino acids. Germline CDR1 reads ENHRY; CDR2 reads SYGVKD. The CDR3 coding sequence is TGTGCCATCAGAGACGGTAATAGCAATCAGCCCCAGCATTTT. Its protein is CAIRDGNSNQPQHF.

This sequence joins TRBV6-5 and TRBJ2-1; TRBD2 matches at 9 bases. The CDR3 length is 15 residues. Trimming at V came to 6 bases and at J to 6 bases, leaving 9 bases not matched to a gene. Looked up from germline, CDR1 is MNHEY and CDR2 is SVGAGI. The CDR3 loop reads CASRLAGGTRNEQFF. CDR3 bases: TGTGCCAGCAGACTCGCGGGGGGGACACGCAATGAGCAGTTCTTC.

The chain uses TRBV7-9 and TRBJ1-4; D unclear. Between the trimmed V and J ends, which lost 1 base and 2 bases, there was a span of 11 bases. This CDR3 contains 16 residues. Germline-derived CDR1 and CDR2 are SEHNR and FQNEAQ (reference sequence). The CDR3 protein is CASSLVRTGTNEKLFF. In DNA, the CDR3 is TGTGCCAGCAGCTTAGTTCGGACCGGCACTAATGAAAAACTGTTTTTT.

Written as DNA, the CDR3 is TGTGCCAGCAGATACGCCGGGACAGAAGATGGCTACACCTTC. This encodes CASRYAGTEDGYTF. The chain recombines TRBV5-5 with TRBJ1-2; the match to TRBD1 covers 7 bases. Losses at the gene ends were 5 bases for V and 6 bases for J; bases not matched to a gene: 10. Germline V CDR1 and CDR2: SGHKS, YYEKEE (reference sequence). The CDR3 consists of 14 residues.

There are a few counts of this clonotype. This chain connects TRBV3-1 to TRBJ2-2; D unresolved. The CDR3 totals 13 residues. V lost 0 bases, J lost 7 bases, and 6 bases lay in between. In germline, CDR1 is LGHDT, CDR2 YNNKEL (reference sequence). CDR3 bases: TGTGCCAGCAGCCAAGATTTGATCGGGGAGCTGTTTTTT. This codes for CASSQDLIGELFF.

This clonotype occurred a few times. This sequence joins TRBV25-1 and TRBJ2-3; D gene uncertain. Germline values: CDR1 MGHDK, CDR2 SYGVNS. The CDR3 totals 10 residues. V lost 3 bases and J 7 bases, leaving 2 bases between the germline ends. CDR3 residues: CASSDYTQYF. The CDR3 DNA follows: TGTGCCAGCAGTGATTATACGCAGTATTTT.

This chain connects TRBV7-2 to TRBJ2-3; D is unresolved. From germline, CDR1 is SGHTA and CDR2 FQGNSA. The CDR3 has 11 amino acids. V was pared by 8 bases and J by 5 bases, with 8 bases between. CDR3 in amino acids: CASRVIDTQYF. CDR3 nucleotide sequence: TGTGCCAGCCGCGTGATAGATACGCAGTATTTT.

CDR3 in amino acids: CASSFPTGWNTGELFF. The CDR3 DNA follows: TGTGCCAGCAGTTTCCCGACAGGGTGGAACACCGGGGAGCTGTTTTTT. This rearrangement joins TRBV12-3 or TRBV12-4 to TRBJ2-2; 7 nucleotides align to TRBD1. This CDR3 contains 16 residues. Trimming cost V 3 bases and J 1 base; bases outside gene matches: 5.

In the case of this clonotype: The junction and the germline gene differ at one end; a read error may be behind it. This sequence joins TRBV7-7 and TRBJ2-3; either TRBD1 or TRBD2 may supply D (6 bases each). The CDR3 extends over 15 amino acids. Germline CDR1 is SSHAT and CDR2 is FNYEAQ (reference sequence). CDR3 DNA: TGTGCTAGCAGCCAAGGGGGACTGGGCACAGATACGCAGTATTTT. It translates to CASSQGGLGTDTQYF. Combining the CDR3 with reference TRBV7-7 and TRBJ2-3 gives the whole variable domain GAGVSQSPRYKVTKRGQDVTLRCDPISSHATLYWYQQALGQGPEFLTYFNYEAQPDKSGLPSDRFSAERPEGSISTLTIQRTEQRDSAMYRCASSQGGLGTDTQYFGPGTRLTVL.